The present TCR beta chain was sequenced within a study of cytomegalovirus exposure and HLA in healthy donors listed by TCRdb under 2017. Notes on the research overall: An earlier analysis of some 600 of the donors reported 276 Gb of sequence data and 100 million to 120 million unique TCR beta sequences obtained from around 190 million T cells. Rather than drawing on any new phenotypic data, the later analysis identified candidate immune exposures from TCR beta sequences and the way those sequences occurred across donors. Genome-wide SNP genotypes for about 65% of the 666 donors were used in a later genetic analysis, which treated that subset as a discovery cohort. The study was designed to test whether signatures of past pathogen exposure could be identified by cataloging public T cell receptors. An early release that covered around 590 HLA-typed donors contained approximately 300 gigabases of sequencing data and around 85 million unique TCR sequences. Among the approximately 420 genotyped donors, about 85% belonged to the genetic ancestry cluster associated with self-reported Caucasian donors. A later analysis re-examined previously published TCR beta repertoires from more than 600 donors and added high-resolution HLA genotyping to investigate patterns of TCR occurrence. High-throughput TCR immunosequencing, statistical association of individual TCRs with disease status, and machine learning were combined to predict cytomegalovirus infection status. All discovery cohort repertoires had been generated on a single sequencing platform. The study profiled the T cell repertoires of 500 to 800 subjects by immunosequencing and related them to cytomegalovirus serostatus. About five DR-DQ haplotypes were handled as single units for association and clustering, since linkage in the cohort was strong. The number of donors typed differed by locus, with about 629-630 for A, B, C, DRB1 and DQB1, around 500 for DQA1, 600 to 610 for DPA1, and 450 to 480 for DPB1. Donor age, sex, ethnicity and CMV serostatus were compiled alongside the repertoire data. Besides the first cohort of roughly 640 subjects, a separate validation cohort made up of 120 or so different subjects was used. Both class I and class II loci were covered by HLA typing, at four-digit resolution. On average, roughly 240,000 unique TCR beta nucleotide sequences were sequenced per donor among some 420 genotyped donors of the cohort, with around 19% of those sequences being non-productive. To decide whether each TCR beta V gene segment behaved as functional or pseudogenic, an earlier analysis of some 540 of the donors relied on high-throughput TCR beta sequencing.

In the germline V gene (reference sequence), CDR1 corresponds to SEHNR and CDR2 to FQNEAQ. Spanning cysteine to phenylalanine, the CDR3 consists of 16 amino acids. CDR3 DNA only is kept here, 48 bases in frame from base 1. Overall study outcomes, separate from this receptor: In a later analysis, TCR association rates were found to vary across HLA loci, with the most associated TCRs seen for DRB1 alleles and the fewest for HLA-C alleles. In a later analysis, HLA-associated TCR beta chains were found to be more clonally expanded and to have lower generation probabilities than equally common non-associated chains. A later analysis associated about 17,000 TCR beta sequences with specific HLA alleles at a false discovery rate of 0.05. When HLA alleles, especially DR and DQ, strongly co-occurred, TCR associations were difficult to assign to individual alleles. Some IMGT-functional V segments, including TRBV6-2 and TRBV6-3, could not be told apart with the 87-base-pair reads, so those segments were excluded. Several of the top co-occurrence clusters appeared to be linked to parvovirus B19, influenza, CMV and Epstein-Barr virus, according to a later analysis. In vitro tests confirmed that three of the cytomegalovirus-associated TCR beta chains recognize cytomegalovirus antigens. In both the original and validation cohorts, the classifier was reported to diagnose cytomegalovirus status with high specificity and sensitivity. In a later genetic analysis, a missense DCLRE1C variant was associated with V-gene and J-gene trimming of TCR beta chains, and the association was replicated in an independent cohort. For the cohort, immune exposure information was limited to CMV serostatus. Most TCR sequences were observed very rarely across donors, whereas some public TCRs were present in many individuals. The sequencing pipeline was judged likely to have produced a cluster of highly shared sequence variants as a technical artifact. An earlier analysis of around 540 of the donors showed that most TCR beta V segments appeared in productive rearrangements either about 87% or about 30% of the time, which broadly matched IMGT annotations. Presence/absence analyses assumed roughly uniform sequencing depth across donors, an assumption that may not hold. Compared with the 666-donor mean, donors in an Asian-associated ancestry cluster had fewer N-insertions in productive TCRs, according to a later genetic analysis. A further reported finding was that TCR beta sequences accurately predicted the HLA-A and HLA-B alleles for most subjects in the first cohort. Most CMV-associated TCR beta chains appeared to be HLA-restricted in a later analysis, and the HLA associations seemed to be driven largely by CMV exposure. Linkage disequilibrium might explain the correlated functional status among segregating V segments, but an unknown experimental factor could not be excluded. The study listed 170 or so TCR beta chains as associated with cytomegalovirus. In this cohort, only TCR beta chains were sequenced, and detectable features were limited by the absence of alpha or paired-chain data. The authors suggested that the approach could potentially be generalized to other disease states and immunological phenotypes. Because counts were too low, 15 to 20 rarely observed V segments, including chromosome 9 orphons, were excluded from the earlier analysis of several hundred of the donors. Because some donors lacked HLA typing at each locus, the association tests relied only on the typed subset.

Library construction relied on the immunoSEQ multiplex PCR assay. The multiplex PCR relied on a mix of 60 forward primers for TCR Vbeta segments and 13 reverse primers for TCR Jbeta segments. A multiplex PCR assay on genomic DNA amplified the CDR3 region of rearranged TCR beta genes. Amplified TCR beta libraries were sequenced as 87-base-pair reads on the Illumina HiSeq System. In the original analysis: In a later analysis, approximately 74 million unique TCR beta chains were counted across the approximately 670 repertoires, and approximately 9.9 million of these chains were shared by at least two donors. Raw reads were error-corrected and collapsed into unique sequences with a nearest-neighbor algorithm that merged closely related sequences to remove PCR and sequencing errors. Alignment of CDR3 sequences to IMGT reference sequences was used to assign V, D and J gene segments. Each retained sequence needed at least a six-nucleotide match to both a V gene segment and a J gene segment. A rearrangement counted as productive if the CDR3 had no stop codons and remained in frame with V and J, and every other rearrangement counted as non-productive. CDR3 was defined by IMGT convention, running from the second conserved V-encoded cysteine to the conserved J-encoded phenylalanine. The earlier analysis of some 550 of the donors excluded any sequence lacking an unambiguous match to a single V gene segment. An earlier analysis of 587 of the donors classified V segments as functional when productive rearrangements were above 56.7% and as segregating when the standard deviation between donors was above 5%. A statistical classification framework was developed to diagnose cytomegalovirus status using the catalog of TCR beta chain sequences. A later analysis assigned V and J genes by comparing TCR nucleotide sequences with IMGT/GENE-DB human TR gene sequences. A later analysis assigned CDR3 sequences and most-parsimonious VDJ recombination scenarios with the TCRdist pipeline. In a later analysis, every TCR beta chain was defined by the combination of its CDR3 amino acid sequence and its V-gene family, and reads without a unique V-gene family were dropped. A later analysis removed roughly 590 highly shared, low-generation-probability nucleotide sequences to deal with suspected cross-contamination and a sequencing artifact. In a later analysis, a clonal expansion index for each public chain was calculated from normalized within-repertoire ranks of inferred template counts. In a later analysis, generation probabilities were computed using a VDJ recombination model fitted to out-of-frame rearrangements, and the results were checked against IGoR. Hypergeometric tests were used in a later analysis to score TCR-TCR, TCR-HLA and TCR-CMV co-occurrence, with a repertoire-size bias correction applied to the TCR pairs. In a later analysis, false discovery rates were estimated by permuting HLA or CMV assignments 20 times. In a later analysis, co-occurring TCRs were grouped with DBSCAN, and TCRdist sequence similarity was added when clustering was performed within HLA-allele-positive subsets. Repertoires with fewer than 30,000 or more than 120,000 public chains, plus five repertoires with anomalous nucleotide sharing, were excluded from co-occurrence clustering. Sourced from immuneACCESS, this table was stored by TCRdb with only in-frame sequences that have V and J called. A share of the clones is absent; for the studies checked, an unresolved V gene accounts for under half, and the remainder has no known explanation. The V and J calls and the clone size are those of that table, but D and trimming were determined from the DNA. The sample table shows 160,000 or so clones, and around 80% are seen once. The leading ten clones occupy under 2% of the sample.

The cohort was made up of roughly 670 healthy bone marrow donors. At the time of sampling, all cohort members were nominally healthy, though unrecorded immune exposures were likely present. The donor tested CMV seronegative and was one of the 352 seronegative cohort members. Every donor gave a peripheral blood sample, and the peripheral blood mononuclear cells from that sample were used for TCR beta sequencing. The Qiagen DNeasy Blood Extraction Kit was used to extract genomic DNA from the blood cell samples. Comment on this clone: The antigen it recognizes is unknown. At one end, the junction sequence differs from germline, possibly due to a read error.

The sequence was obtained from a woman aged 18-29 years in good health and CMV-seronegative. Sequencing input: PBMCs. Here the chain combines TRBV7-9 and TRBJ1-2, with the D gene not confidently named. The CDR3 region has the sequence CSSSTAHRELIEGYTF. In nucleotide form, the sequence is TGTTCCAGCAGCACTGCACACAGAGAACTCATTGAGGGCTACACCTTC.